These T cell receptor beta chains were read from a single sample in a study of cytomegalovirus exposure and HLA in healthy donors. Assay used: immunoSEQ multiplex PCR; TCRdb lists only in-frame clones, some missing. The table shows some 140,000 clones, with 85% to 90% occurring only once. Specimen: PBMCs. The source is a man between 18 and 29 years old in good health and CMV-seronegative. CDR3s include the opening cysteine and the closing phenylalanine or tryptophan. The D gene is left open where the match is weak. Clone sizes are given selectively: once, few, many, or a class where the clone is expanded.

V,J,size,D,CDR3,DNA
TRBV11-2,TRBJ2-7,.,TRBD2,CASSLGASGSYEQYF,TGTGCCAGCAGCTTAGGGGCTAGCGGGAGTTACGAGCAGTACTTC
TRBV7-8,TRBJ2-1,.,TRBD2,CASSSPLLAGGSDRNEQFF,TGTGCCAGCAGCTCGCCTTTACTAGCGGGAGGGTCCGATAGAAATGAGCAGTTCTTC
TRBV5-6,TRBJ1-4,.,TRBD1,CASSYTGQANEKLFF,TGTGCCAGCAGCTATACGGGACAGGCTAATGAAAAACTGTTTTTT
TRBV12-5,TRBJ1-2,few,TRBD1,CASGTGQGDGYTF,TGTGCTAGTGGTACGGGACAGGGGGATGGCTACACCTTC
TRBV9,TRBJ2-2,.,TRBD1,CASSSPQGSSNTGELFF,TGTGCCAGCAGCAGCCCACAGGGGTCCTCGAACACCGGGGAGCTGTTTTTT
TRBV28,TRBJ2-7,.,TRBD2,CASSFVRAQREGRYEQYF,TGTGCCAGCAGTTTCGTGCGCGCCCAGCGGGAGGGCCGCTACGAGCAGTACTTC
TRBV5-1,TRBJ2-3,.,TRBD2,CASSIGLAGDADTQYF,TGCGCCAGCAGCATCGGACTAGCGGGAGATGCAGATACGCAGTATTTT
TRBV7-2,TRBJ2-7,.,.,CASSLTSRSEQYF,TGTGCCAGCAGCTTGACTAGTAGGAGCGAGCAGTACTTC
TRBV30,TRBJ2-2,.,TRBD2,CAWSSPGLATNTGELFF,TGTGCCTGGAGTTCTCCGGGACTAGCGACGAACACCGGGGAGCTGTTTTTT
TRBV6-6,TRBJ1-4,.,TRBD1,CASSYFGQGGEKLFF,TGTGCCAGCAGTTACTTCGGACAGGGCGGTGAAAAACTGTTTTTT
TRBV4-1,TRBJ1-5,.,.,CASSQGGHPNQPQHF,TGCGCCAGCAGCCAAGGAGGACACCCCAATCAGCCCCAGCATTTT
TRBV9,TRBJ1-4,.,.,CASSVAGGGTNEKLFF,TGTGCCAGCAGCGTAGCGGGAGGGGGAACTAATGAAAAACTGTTTTTT
TRBV7-9,TRBJ2-7,.,TRBD2,CASSLLAGDRQYF,TGTGCCAGCAGCTTACTAGCGGGAGACCGGCAGTACTTC
TRBV28,TRBJ2-5,.,.,CASSLWPKVEGQETQYF,TGTGCCAGCAGTTTATGGCCTAAGGTCGAGGGCCAAGAGACCCAGTACTTC
TRBV5-4,TRBJ1-1,once,.,CASSPWTGNTEAFF,TGTGCCAGCAGTCCCTGGACGGGAAACACTGAAGCTTTCTTT
TRBV6-6,TRBJ2-4,.,TRBD2,CASSYNSVETSGYF,TGTGCCAGCAGTTACAATTCGGTAGAGACTAGCGGGTACTTC
TRBV7-6,TRBJ2-5,.,.,CASRPGTPTRETQYF,TGTGCCAGCAGGCCAGGGACACCTACTCGGGAGACCCAGTACTTC
TRBV4-2,TRBJ1-6,.,.,CASSQEYGGSGPYNSPLHF,TGTGCCAGCAGCCAAGAATACGGGGGGTCGGGACCGTATAATTCACCCCTCCACTTT
TRBV11-3,TRBJ2-1,.,TRBD1,CASSQGTANEQFF,TGTGCCAGCAGCCAGGGGACAGCTAATGAGCAGTTCTTC
TRBV2,TRBJ2-3,.,TRBD1,CASRSLPGQGVRDTQYF,TGTGCCAGCAGGTCCCTGCCGGGACAGGGGGTTCGAGATACGCAGTATTTT
TRBV27,TRBJ2-3,.,.,CASSFWGVVTDTQYF,TGTGCCAGCAGTTTTTGGGGGGTCGTCACAGATACGCAGTATTTT
TRBV4-3,TRBJ2-5,.,.,CASSQDRGGQETQYF,TGCGCCAGCAGCCAAGATAGGGGGGGCCAAGAGACCCAGTACTTC
TRBV27,TRBJ2-6,.,.,CASSQQAFSGANVLTF,TGTGCCAGCAGCCAACAGGCATTCTCTGGGGCCAACGTCCTGACTTTC
TRBV5-1,TRBJ1-1,.,TRBD1,CASMLQGDTEAFF,TGCGCCAGCATGCTGCAGGGGGATACTGAAGCTTTCTTT
TRBV5-6,TRBJ2-5,.,.,CASSQHPGYPAETQYF,TGTGCCAGCAGCCAACACCCGGGATACCCAGCGGAGACCCAGTACTTC
TRBV28,TRBJ1-4,.,.,CASSPRQVLNEKLFF,TGTGCCAGCAGTCCTAGACAGGTGCTTAATGAAAAACTGTTTTTT
TRBV15,TRBJ2-7,once,.,CATSRDPVRPGYEQYF,TGTGCCACCAGCAGAGATCCGGTCAGACCAGGCTACGAGCAGTACTTC
TRBV11-2,TRBJ2-7,.,.,CASSLGSGSYEQYF,TGTGCCAGCAGCTTAGGGTCCGGGAGCTACGAGCAGTACTTC
TRBV28,TRBJ1-2,.,.,CASSFEGGGYTF,TGTGCCAGCAGTTTCGAGGGCGGCGGCTACACCTTC